The 23 T cell receptor beta chains reported below all come from one sample, sequenced in a study of beta chain features in type 1 diabetes. Study results and caveats: Researchers report that Type 1 diabetes patients had moderately but significantly shorter TCRB CDR3s across all four CD4+ subsets.

Reverse transcribing all isolated RNA meant expressed TCRB transcripts were sequenced. Produced via immunoSEQ multiplex PCR; TCRdb's table is partial and in-frame only. In the table there are 600,000 to 700,000 clones, around an eighth of which are singletons. These TCRs are of unknown antigen specificity. Specimen: naive CD4+ T cells from blood. These receptors all stem from a man in his late teens or twenties with type 1 diabetes.

J is TRBJ2-3 and V is TRBV7-9; 7 bases fit TRBD1. Germline V CDR1 and CDR2: SEHNR, FQNEAQ (reference sequence). The CDR3 is made up of 15 amino acids. J was trimmed by 6 bases and V by 5 bases; bases with no gene match: 11. CDR3 sequence: CASSHRQGHTDTQYF. The CDR3 DNA reads as TGTGCCAGCAGCCATCGACAGGGCCACACCGATACGCAGTATTTT.

The genes are TRBV5-1 and TRBJ1-2; D is undetermined. CDR1 is SGHRS, CDR2 YFSETQ, per germline. The length of the CDR3 is 15 residues. The germline V and J ends were trimmed by 0 bases and 4 bases, with 13 bases remaining between them. The CDR3 nucleotides read TGCGCCAGCAGCTTGGGCGTCTCCGTAGGCTATGGCTACACCTTC. Translated: CASSLGVSVGYGYTF.

This chain links TRBV18 with TRBJ2-7; 8 nucleotides agree with TRBD1. V trimming: 1 base; J trimming: 2 bases; junction bases outside the gene matches: 4. CDR1 and CDR2 (germline): KGHSH, LQKENI. CDR3 length: 15 amino acids. The CDR3 DNA reads as TGTGCCAGCTCACCACTTGCAGGGGGCACCTACGAGCAGTACTTC. Translating it yields CASSPLAGGTYEQYF.

This chain connects TRBV6-5 to TRBJ1-1; TRBD1 matches 8 bases. V lost 6 bases and J lost 10; bases outside the gene matches: 4. The CDR3 sequence is 11 residues long. Germline loops: CDR1 MNHEY, CDR2 SVGAGI. The CDR3: CASRGQVGAFF. In DNA, the CDR3 is TGTGCCAGCAGGGGACAGGTTGGAGCTTTCTTT.

The chain has TRBV25-1 and TRBJ2-3, with 11 bases identical to TRBD2. Trimming took 6 bases from V and 6 from J; bases not matched to a gene: 5. Germline V gene data show CDR1 as MGHDK and CDR2 as SYGVNS. The CDR3 runs 14 residues. The CDR3 nucleotides are TGTGCCAGCAGCCGACTAGCGGGGCCCGATACGCAGTATTTT. As protein: CASSRLAGPDTQYF.

This clone was seen a few times. This chain joins TRBV15 and TRBJ1-3; no reliable D call. The CDR3 length is 15 residues. Germline V gene lookup returns CDR1 LNHNV and CDR2 YYDKDF (reference sequence). Deletions cut 0 bases from V and 4 bases from J, with 10 bases between. The CDR3, as DNA: TGTGCCACCAGCAGAGATTGGGTCTCCGGAAACACCATATATTTT. Protein sequence: CATSRDWVSGNTIYF.

This clone was recorded a few times. This chain connects TRBV7-9 to TRBJ1-2; D not certain. Per germline, CDR1 SEHNR and CDR2 FQNEAQ (reference sequence). The CDR3 spans 16 residues. Trimming took off 2 bases at V and 0 bases at J, with 13 bases between the two ends. For the CDR3, the DNA is TGTGCCAGCAGCTTATTAGCAGGTCCAGCTAACTATGGCTACACCTTC. Its protein product is CASSLLAGPANYGYTF. The whole variable domain, filled in from reference TRBV7-9 and TRBJ1-2, reads DTGVSQNPRHKITKRGQNVTFRCDPISEHNRLYWYRQTLGQGPEFLTYFQNEAQLEKSRLLSDRFSAERPKGSFSTLEIQRTEQGDSAMYLCASSLLAGPANYGYTFGSGTRLTVV.

A few counts support this clone. The V gene is TRBV25-1, the J gene TRBJ1-1; D is unresolved. The V end lost 7 bases, the J end lost 2 bases, and 14 bases lay between the germline ends. There are 14 residues in the CDR3. Germline V gene sequence: CDR1 MGHDK, CDR2 SYGVNS. Here the CDR3 DNA reads TGTGCCAGCACCCCCTACGCAGCCAACACTGAAGCTTTCTTT. Its translation is CASTPYAANTEAFF.

Remarks on this clone: Other DNA sequences in this specimen translate into the identical CDR3. The chain joins TRBV25-1 to TRBJ1-2; D is undetermined. V was cut by 3 bases and J by 5 bases, with 7 bases left in between. The germline gives CDR1 MGHDK, CDR2 SYGVNS. The CDR3 has 12 amino acids. This CDR3 reads CASSENLYGYTF. The CDR3 DNA is TGTGCCAGCAGTGAGAACCTATATGGCTACACCTTC.

The chain joins TRBV10-3 to TRBJ2-7, with 8 bases lining up with TRBD1. This CDR3 is 17 amino acids long. The V gene's germline CDR1 is ENHRY and CDR2 SYGVKD. Trimming at V came to 0 bases and at J to 6 bases, leaving 13 bases not matched to a gene. The CDR3 region is CAISESFGQGLFGEQYF. CDR3 DNA sequence: TGTGCCATCAGTGAGTCGTTTGGACAGGGACTCTTCGGCGAGCAGTACTTC.

The rearrangement uses TRBV5-1 and TRBJ1-1; tentative D call: TRBD1 (6 bases). CDR3 length equals 14 residues. Germline V gene lookup returns CDR1 SGHRS and CDR2 YFSETQ. Trimming shortened V by 4 bases and J by 3 bases, and 13 bases separated the two germline ends. CDR3 in DNA: TGCGCCAGCAGCCCACGGACAGAGGACACTGAAGCTTTCTTT. This codes for CASSPRTEDTEAFF.

There are a few counts of this clone. The V and J genes are TRBV23-1 and TRBJ1-5; D is perhaps TRBD1 (6 bases). TRBV23-1 is classed as an ORF, of uncertain function. V dropped 6 bases and J dropped 0 bases, with 12 bases sitting between them. The CDR3 length is 15 residues. The CDR3 coding sequence is TGCGCCAGCAGCCCCGGACAGTATAGCAATCAGCCCCAGCATTTT. It encodes CASSPGQYSNQPQHF.

The chain joins TRBV5-1 to TRBJ2-3; 8 nucleotides line up with TRBD1. V was clipped by 2 bases and J by 2 bases; unmatched bases: 4. The CDR3 contains 15 residues. Germline V gene lookup returns CDR1 SGHRS and CDR2 YFSETQ. In DNA form, the CDR3 reads TGCGCCAGCAGCTTACGGACAGGGAACACAGATACGCAGTATTTT. Translation gives CASSLRTGNTDTQYF.

This chain joins TRBV5-8 and TRBJ1-1, with unresolved D. Trimming pared 4 bases from V and 1 base from J, leaving 8 bases between. Germline loops: CDR1 SGHTS, CDR2 YDEGEE. CDR3 size: 13 residues. The CDR3 DNA reads TGTGCCAGCAGCCTTGAGGAGAACACTGAAGCTTTCTTT. It encodes CASSLEENTEAFF.

In its sample, this clone was seen a few times. The rearrangement joins TRBV7-2 to TRBJ2-5; TRBD2 is a possible D gene (5 bases). The germline V gene has CDR1 SGHTA and CDR2 FQGNSA. V was shortened by 5 bases and J by 9 bases, with 22 bases between the two germline ends. There are 15 residues in the CDR3. CDR3 DNA sequence: TGTGCCAGCAGCCGAGGGTCCGCTATTTCTCAGGCCCAGTACTTC. It yields the protein CASSRGSAISQAQYF. Based on the CDR3 plus reference TRBV7-2 and TRBJ2-5, the full variable domain is GAGVSQSPSNKVTEKGKDVELRCDPISGHTALYWYRQSLGQGLEFLIYFQGNSAPDKSGLPSDRFSAERTGGSVSTLTIQRTQQEDSAVYLCASSRGSAISQAQYFGPGTRLLVL.

This clone was counted a few times. The rearrangement joins TRBV18 to TRBJ1-1; D is unclear. The CDR3 contains 15 residues. Germline V lookup: CDR1 KGHSH, CDR2 LQKENI. V was cut by 3 bases and J by 0 bases, with 11 bases left in between. The CDR3 spells CASSPNSGLNTEAFF. CDR3 sequence (DNA): TGTGCCAGCTCACCCAATTCCGGCTTGAACACTGAAGCTTTCTTT.

This sequence joins TRBV5-1 and TRBJ2-1; 8 bases line up with TRBD1. The CDR3 sequence is 18 residues long. Germline lookup yields CDR1 SGHRS and CDR2 YFSETQ. The junction had 17 bases not matched to a gene; V was cut back by 2 bases and J by 7 bases. The CDR3 region has the DNA TGCGCCAGCAGCTTCAGATTGGTTGCGACAGGGGCCGAAAATGAGCAGTTCTTC. It codes for CASSFRLVATGAENEQFF.

CDR3 nucleotides: TGTGCCAGCAGGGAAGAACTCTCTGGAAACACCATATATTTT. Translating it yields CASREELSGNTIYF. This chain joins TRBV5-6 and TRBJ1-3, with D unclear. From germline, CDR1 is SGHDT and CDR2 YYEEEE. V lost 5 bases to trimming and J lost 0 bases, with 9 bases between them. The CDR3 is 14 amino acids.

As DNA, the CDR3 is TGTGCCATCGGTTGGGCCGAGGGGGGCTACACCTTC. It codes for CAIGWAEGGYTF. The chain joins TRBV10-3 to TRBJ1-2; perhaps TRBD1 as D (5 bases). Germline CDR1 ENHRY, CDR2 SYGVKD. The V end was cut by 8 bases, the J end by 8 bases, with 15 bases between. The CDR3 spans 12 residues.

The table lists this clone with a few counts. The chain carries TRBV2 and TRBJ2-1; D is perhaps TRBD1 (6 bases). The CDR3 runs 15 residues. Germline V gives CDR1 SNHLY, CDR2 FYNNEI. V lost 7 bases and J 2 bases, leaving 15 bases between the germline ends. The CDR3 is CASNKETGTYNEQFF. Written as DNA, the CDR3 is TGTGCCAGCAACAAAGAGACAGGTACCTACAATGAGCAGTTCTTC.

The chain employs TRBV14 and TRBJ2-1, with TRBD2 matching 8 bases. V dropped 6 bases and J dropped 7; count of bases not matched to a gene: 5. Germline V gene sequence: CDR1 SGHDN, CDR2 FVKESK. This CDR3 is built from 13 residues. CDR3 sequence (DNA): TGTGCCAGCAGTTGGGCTAGCGGGAATGAGCAGTTCTTC. It specifies CASSWASGNEQFF.

V and J are TRBV4-1 and TRBJ2-1; D not certain. V lost 6 bases and J lost 3, with 9 bases in between. CDR3 length equals 13 residues. Germline values: CDR1 MGHRA, CDR2 YSYEKL. The DNA of the CDR3 is TGCGCCAGCAGTAACAGATTCTACAATGAGCAGTTCTTC. Encoded protein: CASSNRFYNEQFF.

The chain recombines TRBV5-1 with TRBJ2-1; 7 nucleotides align to TRBD2. This CDR3 is built from 13 residues. Germline V gene sequence: CDR1 SGHRS, CDR2 YFSETQ. J gave up 10 bases and V 5 bases, and 9 bases lay outside the gene matches. The CDR3 DNA is TGCGCCAGCAGGTTTCTCACTAGCGCCGAGCAGTTCTTC. Its translation: CASRFLTSAEQFF.